The 32 T cell receptor beta chains in this list originate from one sample, sequenced in a study of radiotherapy plus CTLA-4 blockade in lung cancer. Profiling relied on immunoSEQ multiplex PCR, and the TCRdb table lists in-frame clones only, not all of them. This table holds about 82,000 clones, 72% found once. The sequenced sample was peripheral blood, obtained from a patient treated with radiotherapy plus ipilimumab. The receptors here all came from a human donor with non-small cell lung cancer that progressed on radiotherapy plus ipilimumab.

This clone was detected a few times. The CDR3 region is CASSSDRGRGEQFF. DNA for the CDR3: TGTGCCAGCAGCTCGGACAGGGGGCGAGGTGAGCAGTTCTTC. The V gene is TRBV7-9, the J gene TRBJ2-1, with TRBD1 identical over 11 bases. After removal of 4 bases from V and 9 bases from J, the junction contained 5 bases not matched to a gene. The CDR3 is 14 amino acids. The germline V gene has CDR1 SEHNR and CDR2 FQNEAQ (reference sequence).

The chain carries TRBV21-1 and TRBJ2-5; the D call TRBD2 from the table was never checked on the DNA. TRBV21-1 is marked as a pseudogene. This CDR3 region has 16 residues. The CDR3 reads CASSPIRGRPQETQYF. Here the CDR3 DNA reads TGTGCCAGCAGCCCTATCCGGGGGAGGCCCCAAGAGACCCAGTACTTC.

This clone was counted once. The rearrangement uses TRBV28 and TRBJ1-4, with D possibly being TRBD1 (6 bases). Germline CDR1 reads MDHEN; CDR2 reads SYDVKM. The CDR3 loop spans 13 amino acids. Trimming removed 8 bases from V and 3 bases from J, with 10 bases in between. CDR3 sequence (DNA): TGTGCCAGCTCCCGGGGGCCTAATGAAAAACTGTTTTTT. Translation: CASSRGPNEKLFF. Full variable domain (missing parts from reference TRBV28 and TRBJ1-4): DVKVTQSSRYLVKRTGEKVFLECVQDMDHENMFWYRQDPGLGLRLIYFSYDVKMKEKGDIPEGYSVSREKKERFSLILESASTNQTSMYLCASSRGPNEKLFFGSGTQLSVL.

This sequence joins TRBV7-6 and TRBJ2-2, with 11 bases fitting TRBD2. Germline CDR1 and CDR2: SGHVS and FNYEAQ. Trimming took 2 bases from V and 5 from J; bases not matched to a gene: 10. This CDR3 has 18 residues. Here the CDR3 DNA reads TGTGCCAGCAGCTTATTACATCCGGCTAGCGGGGGGACCGGGGAGCTGTTTTTT. Translation gives CASSLLHPASGGTGELFF. Full variable domain (outside the CDR3, taken from reference TRBV7-6 and TRBJ2-2): GAGVSQSPRYKVTKRGQDVALRCDPISGHVSLYWYRQALGQGPEFLTYFNYEAQQDKSGLPNDRFSAERPEGSISTLTIQRTEQRDSAMYRCASSLLHPASGGTGELFFGEGSRLTVL.

The V gene is TRBV19, the J gene TRBJ1-1; the match to TRBD1 covers 7 bases. J gave up 0 bases and V 5 bases, and 9 bases lay outside the gene matches. Germline V gene data show CDR1 as LNHDA and CDR2 as SQIVND (reference sequence). CDR3 length: 16 amino acids. CDR3 nucleotide sequence: TGTGCCAGTAGTGCCCCGGGACAGATGATGAACACTGAAGCTTTCTTT. Translating gives CASSAPGQMMNTEAFF. The variable domain in full, with the rest retrieved from reference TRBV19 and TRBJ1-1, is DGGITQSPKYLFRKEGQNVTLSCEQNLNHDAMYWYRQDPGQGLRLIYYSQIVNDFQKGDIAEGYSVSREKKESFPLTVTSAQKNPTAFYLCASSAPGQMMNTEAFFGQGTRLTVV.

The CDR3 DNA follows: TGTGCCATCAGTGATCGGGACAGGGTCCAGGACGAGCAGTACTTC. It is translated as CAISDRDRVQDEQYF. V is TRBV10-3 and J is TRBJ2-7, with 9 bases matching TRBD1. This CDR3 comprises 15 residues. Germline values: CDR1 ENHRY, CDR2 SYGVKD. With V trimmed by 3 bases and J by 5 bases, 8 bases remained unmatched.

The chain is built from TRBV2 and TRBJ2-3, with D possibly TRBD1 on 5 matching bases. Between the trimmed V and J ends, which lost 7 bases and 6 bases, there was a span of 14 bases. Germline CDR1 is SNHLY and CDR2 is FYNNEI. There are 13 residues in the CDR3. CDR3 amino acids: CASMQGVEDTQYF. The CDR3 region has the DNA TGTGCCAGCATGCAGGGTGTAGAGGATACGCAGTATTTT.

This rearrangement joins TRBV28 to TRBJ2-7; D is uncertain. Trimming left V 3 bases short and J 1 base short, with 13 bases between. The V gene's germline CDR1 is MDHEN and CDR2 SYDVKM. The CDR3 totals 15 residues. The CDR3 reads CASSFSRSGSYEQYF. CDR3 DNA sequence: TGTGCCAGCAGTTTTTCGAGGTCTGGTTCCTACGAGCAGTACTTC.

V gene TRBV7-8 combines with J gene TRBJ1-4; D possibly corresponds to TRBD1 (5 bases). Germline CDR1 reads SGHVS; CDR2 reads FQNEAQ. This CDR3 comprises 16 residues. Trimming removed 5 bases at V and 4 bases at J, with 17 bases between. The CDR3 loop is CASSPVAGGRNEKLFF. DNA of the CDR3: TGTGCCAGCAGCCCAGTCGCGGGGGGTCGTAATGAAAAACTGTTTTTT.

The rearrangement joins TRBV2 to TRBJ2-5; TRBD2 might be the D (7 bases). Trimming took 3 bases from V and 4 from J, leaving 18 bases between them. Germline V gene lookup returns CDR1 SNHLY and CDR2 FYNNEI. This CDR3 contains 16 residues. This CDR3 reads CASSERGGAGGETQYF. The CDR3 bases are TGTGCCAGCAGTGAGCGCGGGGGCGCCGGGGGAGAGACCCAGTACTTC.

This clone came up once. The chain joins TRBV7-9 to TRBJ2-1; D is tentatively TRBD1 or TRBD2 (5 bases each). Germline V lookup: CDR1 SEHNR, CDR2 FQNEAQ (reference sequence). Trimming took 1 base from V and 10 from J, leaving 11 bases between them. The CDR3 has 13 amino acids. For the CDR3, the DNA is TGTGCCAGCAGCTTAGGCAGGGACGGAGAGCAGTTCTTC. Translated, it gives CASSLGRDGEQFF.

CDR3: CASSPPGIAGNTIYF. The CDR3 bases are TGTGCCAGCAGCCCCCCTGGGATCGCTGGAAACACCATATATTTT. J is TRBJ1-3 and V is TRBV9; no clear D gene. Germline CDR1 is SGDLS and CDR2 is YYNGEE. Deletions cut 4 bases from V and 2 bases from J, with 13 bases between. The CDR3 consists of 15 residues.

The genes are TRBV18 and TRBJ1-1, with D uncertain. Germline-derived CDR1 and CDR2 are KGHSH and LQKENI. V was pared by 1 base and J by 5 bases, with 11 bases between. The CDR3 extends over 14 amino acids. This CDR3 is CASSPQSISTEAFF. The CDR3 DNA is TGTGCCAGCTCACCACAGAGTATCTCGACTGAAGCTTTCTTT.

The genes are TRBV7-9 and TRBJ1-2; D is undetermined. Trimming removed 5 bases from V and 7 bases from J, with 11 bases in between. CDR1 is SEHNR and CDR2 is FQNEAQ in the germline V gene (reference sequence). CDR3 size: 12 residues. The CDR3 loop is CASSPVRGGYTF. The CDR3 nucleotides read TGTGCCAGCAGCCCGGTGCGCGGTGGCTACACCTTC.

The chain employs TRBV5-1 and TRBJ1-2, with 7 bases that match TRBD1. In germline, CDR1 is SGHRS, CDR2 YFSETQ. CDR3 length: 15 residues. J lost 0 bases, V lost 4 bases, and 6 bases had no gene match. The chain's CDR3 is CASSADRVANYGYTF. CDR3 nucleotides: TGCGCCAGCAGCGCTGACAGGGTAGCTAACTATGGCTACACCTTC.

The chain recombines TRBV28 with TRBJ2-4; D is tentatively TRBD1 or TRBD2 (5 bases each). Germline values: CDR1 MDHEN, CDR2 SYDVKM. The V end was cut by 5 bases, the J end by 2 bases, with 13 bases between. This CDR3 is 15 amino acids long. CDR3: CASSAPGRPKNIQYF. Written as DNA, the CDR3 is TGTGCCAGCAGTGCGCCGGGACGCCCCAAAAACATTCAGTACTTC.

In its sample, this clone was seen once. The chain uses TRBV30 and TRBJ1-1; D gene uncertain. Per germline, CDR1 GTSNPN and CDR2 SVGIG (reference sequence). CDR3 length: 12 amino acids. The V end was cut by 0 bases, the J end by 6 bases, with 8 bases between. CDR3 coding DNA: TGTGCCTGGAGTGTATCACGGTCTGAAGCTTTCTTT. Protein: CAWSVSRSEAFF.

This clone came up a few times. This chain links TRBV30 with TRBJ2-1, with TRBD2 matching 12 bases. CDR3 length equals 16 residues. Germline values: CDR1 GTSNPN, CDR2 SVGIG (reference sequence). Unmatched junction bases numbered 4, after V lost 2 bases and J lost 2 bases. The CDR3: CAWSYSSGGAYNEQFF. Written as DNA, the CDR3 is TGTGCCTGGAGTTATTCTAGCGGGGGGGCCTACAATGAGCAGTTCTTC.

The chain combines TRBV2 with TRBJ2-7; 8 bases are shared with TRBD1. J lost 3 bases, V lost 8 bases, and 12 bases had no gene match. The germline V gene encodes CDR1 SNHLY and CDR2 FYNNEI. The CDR3 is 15 amino acids. DNA of the CDR3: TGTGCCAGCTCACCATTCTCCGGACAGGGCTACGAGCAGTACTTC. This codes for CASSPFSGQGYEQYF.

The gene calls are TRBV28 and TRBJ1-1, with D uncertain. The germline V and J ends were trimmed by 2 bases and 8 bases, with 15 bases remaining between them. The CDR3 length is 14 residues. Germline V gene data show CDR1 as MDHEN and CDR2 as SYDVKM. CDR3 coding DNA: TGTGCCAGCAGTTTAGGTATGACGGGTACGGAAGCTTTCTTT. It encodes CASSLGMTGTEAFF.

The chain couples TRBV5-4 to TRBJ2-1; D possibly matches TRBD1 or TRBD2 (5 bases each). Germline assignment: CDR1 SGHNT and CDR2 YYREEE (reference sequence). The CDR3 runs 14 residues. V was pared by 0 bases and J by 5 bases, with 9 bases between. The DNA of the CDR3 is TGTGCCAGCAGCTTGGGGGGCGGGCACAATGAGCAGTTCTTC. Encoded protein: CASSLGGGHNEQFF.

The chain has TRBV4-3 and TRBJ1-1; 7 bases are a match to TRBD1. Trimming took 4 bases from V and 1 from J; bases not matched to a gene: 6. CDR1 is LGHNA, CDR2 YSLEER, per germline. This CDR3 contains 15 residues. CDR3 residues: CASSPADRQNTEAFF. CDR3 DNA sequence: TGCGCCAGCAGCCCGGCGGACAGGCAGAACACTGAAGCTTTCTTT.

The CDR3 region has the DNA TGTGCCAGCAGTCCCTCATTAGCGGACTACACAGATACGCAGTATTTT. Its translation: CASSPSLADYTDTQYF. This chain links TRBV27 with TRBJ2-3; D is perhaps TRBD2 (6 bases). This CDR3 has 16 amino acids. Per germline, CDR1 MNHEY and CDR2 SMNVEV (reference sequence). V was pared by 5 bases and J by 2 bases, with 17 bases between.

A note on this clone: A read error may account for a junction end that differs from germline. V gene TRBV7-3 combines with J gene TRBJ2-6, with D perhaps matching TRBD1 (5 bases). Germline-derived CDR1 and CDR2 are SGHTA and FQGTGA. The CDR3 extends over 15 amino acids. The CDR3 nucleotides are TGTGCCAGCAGACCCGACAGATCTGGGTCCAACGTCCTGACTTTC. Translation: CASRPDRSGSNVLTF.

This chain connects TRBV7-2 to TRBJ2-1, with D tentatively TRBD2 (5 bases). The CDR3 totals 14 residues. Trimming removed 5 bases from V and 2 bases from J, with 10 bases in between. Germline V gives CDR1 SGHTA, CDR2 FQGNSA. The CDR3 spells CASSNGLAYNEQFF. The CDR3 DNA is TGTGCCAGCAGCAACGGACTCGCCTACAATGAGCAGTTCTTC.

This clone has only a few counts. J is TRBJ1-4 and V is TRBV28, with a tentative D call TRBD1 (6 bases). CDR1 and CDR2 from the germline V gene are MDHEN and SYDVKM. The V end was cut by 3 bases, the J end by 12 bases, with 17 bases between. The CDR3 extends over 14 amino acids. The CDR3, as DNA: TGTGCCAGCAGTTTTCAGGCAGGGGCCAGGGAACTGTTTTTT. This translates into CASSFQAGARELFF.

J is TRBJ1-5 and V is TRBV19; no definite D call. CDR1 is LNHDA, CDR2 SQIVND, per germline (reference sequence). Between the trimmed V and J ends, which lost 4 bases and 6 bases, there was a span of 7 bases. This CDR3 is built from 12 residues. CDR3 protein: CASSRWTQPQHF. The CDR3 coding sequence is TGTGCCAGTAGTAGGTGGACTCAGCCCCAGCATTTT.

This chain joins TRBV19 and TRBJ1-5; D perhaps matches TRBD1 (5 bases). CDR1 is LNHDA, CDR2 SQIVND, per germline (reference sequence). Deletions cut 1 base from V and 0 bases from J, with 13 bases between. The CDR3 is made up of 17 amino acids. The DNA of the CDR3 is TGTGCCAGTAGTATAGCGGGGACGCTGTATAGCAATCAGCCCCAGCATTTT. Translation gives CASSIAGTLYSNQPQHF.

In its sample, this clone was seen once. The chain carries TRBV19 and TRBJ1-1, with D hard to call. CDR1 and CDR2 (germline): LNHDA, SQIVND (reference sequence). Trimming left V 3 bases short and J 3 bases short, with 11 bases between. CDR3 length equals 14 residues. The CDR3 sequence is CASSMGNADTEAFF. In DNA, the CDR3 is TGTGCCAGTAGTATGGGTAACGCGGACACTGAAGCTTTCTTT.

V gene TRBV4-2 combines with J gene TRBJ2-5; TRBD2 agrees at 9 bases. Germline V gene data show CDR1 as LGHNA and CDR2 as YNFKEQ. V shed 0 bases and J 2 bases; nucleotides not matched to a gene: 7. The CDR3 length is 17 residues. The CDR3 here is CASSQDRAGGLQETQYF. The CDR3 coding sequence is TGTGCCAGCAGCCAAGATCGAGCGGGGGGTCTACAAGAGACCCAGTACTTC.

The chain links TRBV6-1 to TRBJ1-4, with a weak D call TRBD1 (5 bases). The CDR3 totals 14 residues. V lost 6 bases and J lost 8, with 16 bases in between. Germline V gives CDR1 MNHNS, CDR2 SASEGT. The CDR3 nucleotides read TGTGCCAGCAGCCCCAGGGAAGTTGGCGAAAAACTGTTTTTT. It is translated as CASSPREVGEKLFF.

The chain employs TRBV14 and TRBJ2-3; D uncertain. CDR1 and CDR2 (germline): SGHDN, FVKESK. Between the trimmed V and J ends, which lost 7 bases and 10 bases, there was a span of 9 bases. This CDR3 contains 10 residues. CDR3 protein: CASTIRAQYF. For the CDR3, the DNA is TGTGCCAGCACCATTAGGGCGCAGTATTTT.